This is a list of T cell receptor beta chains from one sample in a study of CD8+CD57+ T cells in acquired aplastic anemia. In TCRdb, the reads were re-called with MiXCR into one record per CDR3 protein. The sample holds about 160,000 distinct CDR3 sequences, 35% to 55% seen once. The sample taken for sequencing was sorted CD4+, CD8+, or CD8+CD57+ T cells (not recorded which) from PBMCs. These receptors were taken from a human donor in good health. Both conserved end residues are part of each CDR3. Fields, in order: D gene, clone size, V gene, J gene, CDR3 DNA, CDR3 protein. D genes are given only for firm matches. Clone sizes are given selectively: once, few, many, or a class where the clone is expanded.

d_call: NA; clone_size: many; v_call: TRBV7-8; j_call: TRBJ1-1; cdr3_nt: TGTGCCAGCAGCGATTTACTTAACACTGAAGCTTTCTTT; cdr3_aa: CASSDLLNTEAFF
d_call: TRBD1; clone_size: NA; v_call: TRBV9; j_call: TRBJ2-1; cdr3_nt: TGTGCCAGCAGCGTACAGGGGACAGTAATCGGTGAGCAGTTCTTC; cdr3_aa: CASSVQGTVIGEQFF
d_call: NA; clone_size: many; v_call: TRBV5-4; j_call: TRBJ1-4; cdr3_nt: TGTGCCAGCAGCTCCGCGACATTAGGGAAGGAAAAACTGTTTTTT; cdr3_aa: CASSSATLGKEKLFF
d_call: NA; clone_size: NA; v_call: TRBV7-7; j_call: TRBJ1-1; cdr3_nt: TGTGCTAGCAGCTTATTAAGGAACACTGAAGCTTTCTTT; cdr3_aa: CASSLLRNTEAFF
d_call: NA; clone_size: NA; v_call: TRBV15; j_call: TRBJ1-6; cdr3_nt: TGTGCCACCAGCAGCGTGACAGGAGATAATTCACCCCTCCACTTT; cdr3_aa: CATSSVTGDNSPLHF
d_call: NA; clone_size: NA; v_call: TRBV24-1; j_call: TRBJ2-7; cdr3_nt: TGTGCCACCACTGATAACGGGGGACGCTACGAGCAGTACTTC; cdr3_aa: CATTDNGGRYEQYF
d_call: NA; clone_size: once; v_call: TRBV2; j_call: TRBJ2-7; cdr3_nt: TGTGCCAGCAGGCCCATAGGGACCACCTACGAGCAGTACTTC; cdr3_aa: CASRPIGTTYEQYF
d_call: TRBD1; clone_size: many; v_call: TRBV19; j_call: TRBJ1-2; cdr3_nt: TGTGCCAGTAGTATCCGGGACAGCTATGGCTACACCTTC; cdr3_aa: CASSIRDSYGYTF
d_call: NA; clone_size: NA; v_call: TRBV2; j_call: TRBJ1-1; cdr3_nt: TGTGCCAGCAGTCAAGACAGAGGGGCGGCTGAAGCTTTCTTT; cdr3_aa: CASSQDRGAAEAFF
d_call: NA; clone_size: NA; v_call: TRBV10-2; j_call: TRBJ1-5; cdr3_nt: TGCGCCAGCAGTGACAGGGCCAATCAGCCCCAGCATTTT; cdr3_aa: CASSDRANQPQHF
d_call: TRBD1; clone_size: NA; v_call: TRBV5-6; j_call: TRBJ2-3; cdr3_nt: TGTGCCAGCAGCCACAGGGGGCGCGGGACAGATACGCAGTATTTT; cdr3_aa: CASSHRGRGTDTQYF
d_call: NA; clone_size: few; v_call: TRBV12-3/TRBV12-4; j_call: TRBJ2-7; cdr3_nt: TGTGCCAGCAGTTTCTCCTTTTACGAGCAGTACTTC; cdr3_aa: CASSFSFYEQYF
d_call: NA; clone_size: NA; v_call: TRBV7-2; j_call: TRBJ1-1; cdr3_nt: TGTGCCAGCAGCTATACAGAGAACACTGAAGCTTTCTTT; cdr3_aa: CASSYTENTEAFF
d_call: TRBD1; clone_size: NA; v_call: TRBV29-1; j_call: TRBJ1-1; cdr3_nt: TGCAGCGTGGACAGGGGGCGGGACACTGAAGCTTTCTTT; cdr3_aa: CSVDRGRDTEAFF
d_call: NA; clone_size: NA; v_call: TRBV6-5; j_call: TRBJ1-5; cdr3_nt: TGTGCCAGCAGCCCCGACAGATCCTATAGCAATCAGCCCCAGCATTTT; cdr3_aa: CASSPDRSYSNQPQHF
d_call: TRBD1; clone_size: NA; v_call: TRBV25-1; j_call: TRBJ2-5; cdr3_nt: TGTGCCAGCACTAAACAGGGGGTTGAGACCCAGTACTTC; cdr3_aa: CASTKQGVETQYF
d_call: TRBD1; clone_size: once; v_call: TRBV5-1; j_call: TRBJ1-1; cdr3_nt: TGCGCCAGCAGCACGGAGGGACAGCCGAACACTGAAGCTTTCTTT; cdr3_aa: CASSTEGQPNTEAFF
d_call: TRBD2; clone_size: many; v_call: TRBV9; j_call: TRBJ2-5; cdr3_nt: TGTGCCAGCAGCGCCGGACTAGCGGGGACCCAAGAGACCCAGTACTTC; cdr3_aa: CASSAGLAGTQETQYF
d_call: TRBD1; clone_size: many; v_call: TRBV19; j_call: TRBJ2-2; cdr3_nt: TGTGCCAGTAGTATGGGGCCCAACAGGGGCGGGGAGCTGTTTTTT; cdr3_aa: CASSMGPNRGGELFF
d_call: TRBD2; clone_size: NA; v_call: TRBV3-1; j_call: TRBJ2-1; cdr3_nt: TGTGCCAGCAGCCAGGGGCTAGCGGGAGTTGAGCAGTTCTTC; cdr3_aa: CASSQGLAGVEQFF
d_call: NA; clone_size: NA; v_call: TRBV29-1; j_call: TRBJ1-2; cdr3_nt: TGCAGCGTTGGGCAGGGAGGTGGCTACACCTTC; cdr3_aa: CSVGQGGGYTF
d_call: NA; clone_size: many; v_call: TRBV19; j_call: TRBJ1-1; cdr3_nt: TGTGCCAGTAGTCCTTGGACGGTGAACACTGAAGCTTTCTTT; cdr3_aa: CASSPWTVNTEAFF
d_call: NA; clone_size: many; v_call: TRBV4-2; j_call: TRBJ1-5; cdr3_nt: TGTGCCAGCAGCCAAGAAGGACTTCCCCAGCATTTT; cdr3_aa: CASSQEGLPQHF
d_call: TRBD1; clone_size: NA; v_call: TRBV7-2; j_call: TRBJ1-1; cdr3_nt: TGTGCCAGCAGCTGGGACAGGGCCACTGAAGCTTTCTTT; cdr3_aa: CASSWDRATEAFF
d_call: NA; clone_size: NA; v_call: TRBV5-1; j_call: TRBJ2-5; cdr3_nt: TGCGCCAGCGCTGGCAAGGTGCAAGAGACCCAGTACTTC; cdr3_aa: CASAGKVQETQYF
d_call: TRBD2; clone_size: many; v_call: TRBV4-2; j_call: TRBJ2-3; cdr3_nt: TGTGCCAGCAGCCAGGGGACTAGCGGGGGGGCCAAGACAGATACGCAGTATTTT; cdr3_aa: CASSQGTSGGAKTDTQYF
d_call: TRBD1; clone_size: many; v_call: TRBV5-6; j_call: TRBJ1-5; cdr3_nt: TGTGCCAGCAGCGTTGGGACAGTTAATCAGCCCCAGCATTTT; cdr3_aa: CASSVGTVNQPQHF
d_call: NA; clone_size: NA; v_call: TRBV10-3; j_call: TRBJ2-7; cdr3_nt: TGTGCCATCAGTGAAGGGACGGACGAGCAGTACTTC; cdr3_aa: CAISEGTDEQYF
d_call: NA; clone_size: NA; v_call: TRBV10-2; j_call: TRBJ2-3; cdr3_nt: TGCGCCAGCAGTGTCTTACTCAACACAGATACGCAGTATTTT; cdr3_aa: CASSVLLNTDTQYF
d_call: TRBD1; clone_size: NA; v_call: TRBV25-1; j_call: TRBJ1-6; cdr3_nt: TGTGCCAGCAGCGCAGGGGGGAATTCACCCCTCCACTTT; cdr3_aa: CASSAGGNSPLHF
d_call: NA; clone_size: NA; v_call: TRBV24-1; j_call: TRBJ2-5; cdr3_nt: TGTGCCACCAGTGATTCGGGGTCCGGCCAAGAGACCCAGTACTTC; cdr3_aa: CATSDSGSGQETQYF
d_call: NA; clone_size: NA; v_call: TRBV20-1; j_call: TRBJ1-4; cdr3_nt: TGCAGTGCTAGAGCTGGGGGGGGGAGTGGAACTAATGAAAAACTGTTTTTT; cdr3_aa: CSARAGGGSGTNEKLFF
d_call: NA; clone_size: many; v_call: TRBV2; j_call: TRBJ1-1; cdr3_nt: TGTGCCAGCAGTGTCAGCAGGGTCGCCCTGAACACTGAAGCTTTCTTT; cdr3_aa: CASSVSRVALNTEAFF
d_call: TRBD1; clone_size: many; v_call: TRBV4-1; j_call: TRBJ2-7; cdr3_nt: TGCGCCAGCAGCCCTTCCGGGACAGTACCTTACGAGCAGTACTTC; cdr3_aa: CASSPSGTVPYEQYF
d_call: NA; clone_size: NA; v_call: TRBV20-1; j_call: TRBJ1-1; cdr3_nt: TGCAGTGCTTGGTACAGGGAGGACACTGAAGCTTTCTTT; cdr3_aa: CSAWYREDTEAFF
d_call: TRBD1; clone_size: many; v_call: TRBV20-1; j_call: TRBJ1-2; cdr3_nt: TGCAGTGCTAGAGGCCGGGACAGGGGATTGGATGGCTACACCTTC; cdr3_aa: CSARGRDRGLDGYTF
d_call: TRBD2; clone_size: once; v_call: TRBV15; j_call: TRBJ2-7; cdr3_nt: TGTGCCACCAGCAGAGCAGTAATAGCGGGAGGCCCTGGCGAGCAGTACTTC; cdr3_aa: CATSRAVIAGGPGEQYF
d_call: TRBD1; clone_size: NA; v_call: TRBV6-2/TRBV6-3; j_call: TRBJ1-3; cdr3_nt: TGTGCCAGCAGACAGGGGAACTCTGGAAACACCATATATTTT; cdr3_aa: CASRQGNSGNTIYF
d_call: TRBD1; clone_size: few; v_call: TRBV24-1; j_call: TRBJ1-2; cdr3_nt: TGTGCCACCAGTGATGGGACAGCCTATGGCTACACCTTC; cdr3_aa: CATSDGTAYGYTF
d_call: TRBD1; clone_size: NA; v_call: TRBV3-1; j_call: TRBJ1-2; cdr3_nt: TGTGCCAGCAGCCAGGGGACAGGGGCGAACTATGGCTACACCTTC; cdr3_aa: CASSQGTGANYGYTF
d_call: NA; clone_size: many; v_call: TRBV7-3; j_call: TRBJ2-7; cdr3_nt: TGTGCCAGCAGCTTAAACGCCCAGGGGAACGGAGGCGAGCAGTACTTC; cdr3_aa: CASSLNAQGNGGEQYF
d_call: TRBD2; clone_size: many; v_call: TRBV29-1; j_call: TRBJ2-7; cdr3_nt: TGCAGCGGTTCGGGGTCCCGGGAGGGACTCTACGAGCAGTACTTC; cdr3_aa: CSGSGSREGLYEQYF
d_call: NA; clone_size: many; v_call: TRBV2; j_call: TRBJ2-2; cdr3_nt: TGTGCCAGCAACTTAATTGGCACCGGGGAGCTGTTTTTT; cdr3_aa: CASNLIGTGELFF
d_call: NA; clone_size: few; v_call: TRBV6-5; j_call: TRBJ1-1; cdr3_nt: TGTGCCAGCAGTTACCCTTACAGGACATCTGAAGCTTTCTTT; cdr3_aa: CASSYPYRTSEAFF
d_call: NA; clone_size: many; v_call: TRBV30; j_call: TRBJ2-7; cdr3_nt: TGTGCCTGGAGTTTGTCTACCTACGAGCAGTACTTC; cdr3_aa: CAWSLSTYEQYF
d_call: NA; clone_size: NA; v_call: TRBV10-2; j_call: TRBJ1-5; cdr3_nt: TGCGCCAGCAGAGGGGGAAATAGCAATCAGCCCCAGCATTTT; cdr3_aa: CASRGGNSNQPQHF